The source of this TCR beta chain is a study of blood T cells in healthy people across ages. Findings of the study overall: Estimates of diversity drawn from one million T cells were considered underestimates.

A word on this clonotype: No antigen is known for it.

CDR1 is SEHNR, CDR2 FQNEAQ, per germline (reference sequence). The CDR3 contains 14 residues. The V end lost 1 base, the J end lost 4 bases, and 8 bases lay between the germline ends. Primed by a sample-barcoded 5' primer and a J-beta primer mix, a second PCR proceeded for roughly 7 to 11 cycles. TCRdb used MiXCR to reprocess the 5' RACE reads, holding one entry per CDR3 protein. The top ten clones hold over 3.5% of a sample with 1.4 million or so distinct CDR3 sequences, 40% to 45% of them seen once. This chain connects TRBV7-9 to TRBJ1-5; no clear D gene. The receptor was derived from a woman aged 18 to 35 in good health. The sequencing input was blood. The DNA of the CDR3 is TGTGCCAGCAGCTTAGGCAGGTGGAATCAGCCCCAGCATTTT. This sequence encodes CASSLGRWNQPQHF.